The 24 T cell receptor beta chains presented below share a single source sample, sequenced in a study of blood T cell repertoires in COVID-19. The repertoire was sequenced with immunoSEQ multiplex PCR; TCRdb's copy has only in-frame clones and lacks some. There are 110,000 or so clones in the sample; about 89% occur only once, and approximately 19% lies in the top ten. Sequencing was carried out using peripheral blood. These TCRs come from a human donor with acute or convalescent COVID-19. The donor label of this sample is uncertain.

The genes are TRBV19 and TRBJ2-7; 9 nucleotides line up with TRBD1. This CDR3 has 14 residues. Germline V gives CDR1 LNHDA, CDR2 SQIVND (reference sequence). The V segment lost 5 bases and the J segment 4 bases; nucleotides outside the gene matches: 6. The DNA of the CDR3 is TGTGCCAGTAGTCCCGGGACAGGGATTTACGAGCAGTACTTC. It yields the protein CASSPGTGIYEQYF.

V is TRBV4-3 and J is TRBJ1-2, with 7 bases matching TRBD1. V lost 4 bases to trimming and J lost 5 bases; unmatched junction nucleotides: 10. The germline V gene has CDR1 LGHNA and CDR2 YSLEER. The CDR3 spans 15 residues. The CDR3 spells CASSREGAPGYGYTF. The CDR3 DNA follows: TGCGCCAGCAGCCGCGAGGGGGCGCCGGGATATGGCTACACCTTC.

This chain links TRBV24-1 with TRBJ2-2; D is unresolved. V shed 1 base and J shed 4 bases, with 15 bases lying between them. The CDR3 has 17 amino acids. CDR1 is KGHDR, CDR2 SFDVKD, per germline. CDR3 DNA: TGTGCCACCAGTGATTTCGGCCCTGACTCACGCACCGGGGAGCTGTTTTTT. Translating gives CATSDFGPDSRTGELFF.

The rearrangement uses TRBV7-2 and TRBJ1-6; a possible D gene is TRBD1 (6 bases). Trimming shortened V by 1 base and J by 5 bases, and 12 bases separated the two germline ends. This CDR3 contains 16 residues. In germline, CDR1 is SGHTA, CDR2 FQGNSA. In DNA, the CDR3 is TGTGCCAGCAGCTTAGGAGCAGGGGCTAATAATTCACCCCTCCACTTT. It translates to CASSLGAGANNSPLHF.

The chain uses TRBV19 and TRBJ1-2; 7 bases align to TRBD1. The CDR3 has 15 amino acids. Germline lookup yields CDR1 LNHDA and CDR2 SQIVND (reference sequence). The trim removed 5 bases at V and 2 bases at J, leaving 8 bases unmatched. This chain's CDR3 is CASSAPGQQNYGYTF. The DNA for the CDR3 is TGTGCCAGTAGTGCCCCGGGACAGCAAAACTATGGCTACACCTTC.

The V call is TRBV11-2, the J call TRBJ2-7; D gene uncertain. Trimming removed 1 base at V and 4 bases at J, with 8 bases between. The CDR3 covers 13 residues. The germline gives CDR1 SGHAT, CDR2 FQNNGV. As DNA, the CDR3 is TGTGCCAGCAGCTTAGCGCCGGGTTACGAGCAGTACTTC. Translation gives CASSLAPGYEQYF.

The CDR3 DNA reads as TGCAGCGCTCGCGGGACAGGGGCGATGGAGCAGTTCTTC. It translates to CSARGTGAMEQFF. The chain is built from TRBV29-1 and TRBJ2-1, with 10 bases identical to TRBD1. Unmatched junction bases numbered 10, after V lost 7 bases and J lost 10 bases. Germline loops: CDR1 SQVTM, CDR2 ANQGSEA. This CDR3 has 13 amino acids.

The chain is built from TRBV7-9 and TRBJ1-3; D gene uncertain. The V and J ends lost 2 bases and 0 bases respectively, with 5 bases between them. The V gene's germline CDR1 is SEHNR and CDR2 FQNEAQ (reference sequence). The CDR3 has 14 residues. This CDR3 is CASSLSISGNTIYF. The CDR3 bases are TGTGCCAGCAGCTTAAGCATCTCTGGAAACACCATATATTTT.

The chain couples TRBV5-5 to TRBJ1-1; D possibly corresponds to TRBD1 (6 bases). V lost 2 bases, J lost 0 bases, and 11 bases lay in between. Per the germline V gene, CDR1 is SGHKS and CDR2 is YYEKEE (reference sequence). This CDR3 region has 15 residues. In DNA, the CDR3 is TGTGCCAGCAGCTTACGGACAGCCATGAACACTGAAGCTTTCTTT. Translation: CASSLRTAMNTEAFF.

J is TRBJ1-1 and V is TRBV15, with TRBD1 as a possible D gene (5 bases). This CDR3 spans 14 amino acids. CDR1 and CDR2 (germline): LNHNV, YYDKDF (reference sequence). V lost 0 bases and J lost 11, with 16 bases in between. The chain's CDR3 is CATSRDRKGSVAFF. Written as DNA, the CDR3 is TGTGCCACCAGCAGAGATCGGAAGGGGTCGGTGGCTTTCTTT. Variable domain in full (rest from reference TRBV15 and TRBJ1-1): DAMVIQNPRYQVTQFGKPVTLSCSQTLNHNVMYWYQQKSSQAPKLLFHYYDKDFNNEADTPDNFQSRRPNTSFCFLDIRSPGLGDTAMYLCATSRDRKGSVAFFGQGTRLTVV.

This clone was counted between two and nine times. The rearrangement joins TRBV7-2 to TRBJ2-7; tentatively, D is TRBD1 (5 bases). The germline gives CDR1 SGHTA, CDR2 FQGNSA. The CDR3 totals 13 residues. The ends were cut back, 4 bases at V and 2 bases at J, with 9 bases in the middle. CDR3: CASSSTAPYEQYF. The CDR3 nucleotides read TGTGCCAGCAGCTCGACAGCCCCCTACGAGCAGTACTTC.

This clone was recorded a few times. The CDR3 sequence: CASSYSRGQGALSGELFF. CDR3 coding DNA: TGTGCCAGCAGTTACTCGAGAGGCCAGGGGGCTTTGTCCGGGGAGCTGTTTTTT. The chain joins TRBV6-2 or TRBV6-3 to TRBJ2-2, with 8 bases identical to TRBD1. The V gene's germline CDR1 is MNHEY and CDR2 SVGEGT. The J segment lost 6 bases and the V segment lost 0 bases, leaving 12 bases of the junction unmatched. CDR3 length: 18 amino acids.

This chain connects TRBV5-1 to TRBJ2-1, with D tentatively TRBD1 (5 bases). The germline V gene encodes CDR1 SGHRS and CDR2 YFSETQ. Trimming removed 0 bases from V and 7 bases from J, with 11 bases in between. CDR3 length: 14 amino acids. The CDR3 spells CASSLEQVFNEQFF. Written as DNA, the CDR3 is TGCGCCAGCAGCTTGGAACAGGTCTTTAATGAGCAGTTCTTC.

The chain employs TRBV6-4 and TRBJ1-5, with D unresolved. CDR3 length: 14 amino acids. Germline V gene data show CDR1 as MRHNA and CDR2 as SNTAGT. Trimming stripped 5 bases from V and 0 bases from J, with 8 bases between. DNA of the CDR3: TGTGCCAGCAGTATACAGAGTAGCAATCAGCCCCAGCATTTT. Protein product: CASSIQSSNQPQHF.

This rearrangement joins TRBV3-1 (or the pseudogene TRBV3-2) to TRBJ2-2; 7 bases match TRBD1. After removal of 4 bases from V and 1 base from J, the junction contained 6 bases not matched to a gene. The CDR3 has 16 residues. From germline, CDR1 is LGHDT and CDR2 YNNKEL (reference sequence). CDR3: CASSPYRTGNTGELFF. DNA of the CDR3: TGTGCCAGCAGCCCCTACCGGACAGGGAACACCGGGGAGCTGTTTTTT.

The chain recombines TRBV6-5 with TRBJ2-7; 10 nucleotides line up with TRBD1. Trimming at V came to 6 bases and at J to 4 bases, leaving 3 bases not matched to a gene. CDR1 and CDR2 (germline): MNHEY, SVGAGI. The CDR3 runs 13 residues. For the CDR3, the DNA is TGTGCCAGCAGGGACAGGGGGGGGTACGAGCAGTACTTC. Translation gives CASRDRGGYEQYF.

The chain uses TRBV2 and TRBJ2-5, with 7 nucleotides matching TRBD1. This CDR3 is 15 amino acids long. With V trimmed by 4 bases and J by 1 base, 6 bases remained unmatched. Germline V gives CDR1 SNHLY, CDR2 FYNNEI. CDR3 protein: CASSGDRQTQETQYF. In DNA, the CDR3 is TGTGCCAGCAGTGGGGACAGACAGACCCAAGAGACCCAGTACTTC. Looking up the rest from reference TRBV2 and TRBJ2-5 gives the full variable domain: EPEVTQTPSHQVTQMGQEVILRCVPISNHLYFYWYRQILGQKVEFLVSFYNNEISEKSEIFDDQFSVERPDGSNFTLKIRSTKLEDSAMYFCASSGDRQTQETQYFGPGTRLLVL.

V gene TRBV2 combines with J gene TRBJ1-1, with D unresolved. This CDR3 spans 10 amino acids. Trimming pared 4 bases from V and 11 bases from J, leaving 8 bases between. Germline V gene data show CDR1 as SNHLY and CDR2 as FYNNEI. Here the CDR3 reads CASSAGMAFF. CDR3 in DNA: TGTGCCAGCAGTGCCGGTATGGCTTTCTTT.

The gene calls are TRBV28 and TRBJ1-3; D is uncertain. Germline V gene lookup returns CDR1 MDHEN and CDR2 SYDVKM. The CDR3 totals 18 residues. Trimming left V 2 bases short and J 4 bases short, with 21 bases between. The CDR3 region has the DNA TGTGCCAGCAGTTTAACGGGCGGGGAGCCTCCGGGAGGAAACACCATATATTTT. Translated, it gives CASSLTGGEPPGGNTIYF.

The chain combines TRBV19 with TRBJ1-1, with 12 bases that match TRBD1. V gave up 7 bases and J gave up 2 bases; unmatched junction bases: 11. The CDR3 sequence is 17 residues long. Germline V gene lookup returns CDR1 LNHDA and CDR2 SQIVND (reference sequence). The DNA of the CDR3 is TGTGCCAGTACCCACCGTCGGGACAGGGGGCGTAACACTGAAGCTTTCTTT. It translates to CASTHRRDRGRNTEAFF.

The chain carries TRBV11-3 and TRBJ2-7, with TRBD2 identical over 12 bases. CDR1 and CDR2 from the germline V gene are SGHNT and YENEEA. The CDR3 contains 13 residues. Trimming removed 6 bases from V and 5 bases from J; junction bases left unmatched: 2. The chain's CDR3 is CASSWTSGNEQYF. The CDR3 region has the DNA TGTGCCAGCAGTTGGACTAGCGGGAACGAGCAGTACTTC.

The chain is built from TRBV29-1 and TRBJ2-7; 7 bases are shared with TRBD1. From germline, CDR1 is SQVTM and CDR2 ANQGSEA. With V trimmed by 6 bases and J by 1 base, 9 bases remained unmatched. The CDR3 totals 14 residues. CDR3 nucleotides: TGCAGCGTAGACGGTACAGGGGATTCCTACGAGCAGTACTTC. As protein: CSVDGTGDSYEQYF.

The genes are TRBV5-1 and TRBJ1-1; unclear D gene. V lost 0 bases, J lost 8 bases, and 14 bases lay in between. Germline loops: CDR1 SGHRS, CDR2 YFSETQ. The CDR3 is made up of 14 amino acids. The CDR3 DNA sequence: TGCGCCAGCAGCTTGGGAGAAAGGAGCTCAGAAGCTTTCTTT. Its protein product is CASSLGERSSEAFF. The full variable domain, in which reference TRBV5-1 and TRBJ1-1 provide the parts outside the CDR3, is KAGVTQTPRYLIKTRGQQVTLSCSPISGHRSVSWYQQTPGQGLQFLFEYFSETQRNKGNFPGRFSGRQFSNSRSEMNVSTLELGDSALYLCASSLGERSSEAFFGQGTRLTVV.

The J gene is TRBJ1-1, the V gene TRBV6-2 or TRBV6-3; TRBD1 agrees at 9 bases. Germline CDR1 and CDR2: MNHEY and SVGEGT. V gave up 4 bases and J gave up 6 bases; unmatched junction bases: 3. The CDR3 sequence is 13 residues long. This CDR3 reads CASSWDRASEAFF. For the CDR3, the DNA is TGTGCCAGCAGTTGGGACAGGGCCTCTGAAGCTTTCTTT.